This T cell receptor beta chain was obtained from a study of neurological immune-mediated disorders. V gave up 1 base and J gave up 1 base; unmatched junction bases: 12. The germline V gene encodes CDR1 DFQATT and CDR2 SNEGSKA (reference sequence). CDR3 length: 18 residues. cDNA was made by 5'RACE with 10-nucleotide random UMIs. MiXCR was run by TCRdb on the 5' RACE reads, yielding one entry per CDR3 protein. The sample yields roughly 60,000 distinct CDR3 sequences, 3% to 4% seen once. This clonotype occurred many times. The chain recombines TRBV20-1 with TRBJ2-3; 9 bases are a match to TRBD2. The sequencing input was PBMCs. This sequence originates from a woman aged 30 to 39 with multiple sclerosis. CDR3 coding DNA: TGCAGTGCTAGAGTTATGCTGAGGAGACTAGCGGGCACAGATACGCAGTATTTT. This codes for CSARVMLRRLAGTDTQYF.